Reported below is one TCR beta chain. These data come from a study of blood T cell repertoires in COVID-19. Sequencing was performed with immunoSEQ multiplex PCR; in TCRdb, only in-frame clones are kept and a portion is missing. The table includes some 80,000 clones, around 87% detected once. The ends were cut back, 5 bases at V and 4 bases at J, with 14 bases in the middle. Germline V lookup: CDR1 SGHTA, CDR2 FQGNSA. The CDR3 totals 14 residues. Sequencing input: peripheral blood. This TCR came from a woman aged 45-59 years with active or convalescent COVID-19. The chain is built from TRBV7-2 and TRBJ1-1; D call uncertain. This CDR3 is CASSPEHAGTEAFF. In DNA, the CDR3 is TGTGCCAGCAGCCCAGAGCATGCGGGCACTGAAGCTTTCTTT.